The rows below give T cell receptor beta chains drawn from one sample of a study of blood T cells in healthy people across ages. TCRdb passed the 5' RACE reads through MiXCR, listing each CDR3 protein once. Of approximately 290,000 distinct CDR3 sequences in the sample, 25% to 30% are singletons; the top ten hold 25% to 35%. The specimen sequenced was blood. The source is a woman in her 70s in good health. Both conserved end residues are part of each CDR3. Fields, in order: J gene, D gene, V gene, clone size, CDR3 length, CDR3 DNA, CDR3 protein. D genes are given only for firm matches. Not every row has a clone size; where given, it reads once, few, many or a size class.

>TRBJ1-6|.|TRBV4-3|.|16
TGCGCCAGCAGCCAGACCGACCGGGGCAGTGGCTCACCCCTCCACTTT
CASSQTDRGSGSPLHF
>TRBJ1-1|TRBD1|TRBV5-6|.|14
TGTGCCAGCAGCAGGCGACAGGGATACACTGAAGCTTTCTTT
CASSRRQGYTEAFF
>TRBJ2-1|TRBD2|TRBV7-3|few|14
TGTGCCAGCAGCTTAGCGGGAGGGTGGGATGAGCAGTTCTTC
CASSLAGGWDEQFF
>TRBJ1-1|.|TRBV21-1|many|13
TGTGCCAGCACGGGATTCGTCGGACTTGAAGCTTTCTTT
CASTGFVGLEAFF
>TRBJ2-7|.|TRBV11-2|.|16
TGTGCCAGCAGCTTAGGGGTTTGGGGGGATTCCTACGAGCAGTACTTC
CASSLGVWGDSYEQYF
>TRBJ2-3|TRBD2|TRBV6-1|many|16
TGTGCCAGCAGTGAATCGGCGGGGGGGAGCACAGATACGCAGTATTTT
CASSESAGGSTDTQYF
>TRBJ2-5|.|TRBV20-1|.|15
TGCAGTGCTACTATGAGACTTACTCCTCAAGAGACCCAGTACTTC
CSATMRLTPQETQYF
>TRBJ2-3|TRBD2|TRBV5-6|.|15
TGTGCCAGCAGCTTGGCGGCGGGAGGTGTAGATACGCAGTATTTT
CASSLAAGGVDTQYF
>TRBJ2-3|TRBD1|TRBV7-2|.|14
TGTGCCAGCAGCTTACAGGGGGACACAGATACGCAGTATTTT
CASSLQGDTDTQYF
>TRBJ1-1|TRBD1|TRBV15|many|16
TGTGCCACCAGCAGAGATTGGCAGGGGGGGAGCACTGAAGCTTTCTTT
CATSRDWQGGSTEAFF
>TRBJ2-1|.|TRBV7-2|.|15
TGTGCCAGCAGCCCAGGACATCCGCACTACAATGAGCAGTTCTTC
CASSPGHPHYNEQFF
>TRBJ2-4|.|TRBV6-2/TRBV6-3|.|13
TGTGCCAGCAGTTACACCCGGGGCAGCATTCAGTACTTC
CASSYTRGSIQYF
>TRBJ2-3|.|TRBV11-2|.|15
TGTGCCAGCAGCTTAAGTGAAGCGGACACAGATACGCAGTATTTT
CASSLSEADTDTQYF
>TRBJ2-1|.|TRBV5-1|once|11
TGCGCCAGCAGCCGGAGCAATGAGCAGTTCTTC
CASSRSNEQFF
>TRBJ1-1|TRBD1|TRBV5-1|.|17
TGCGCCAGCAGCCTGCAAACAGGGGGAATCAGGGACACTGAAGCTTTCTTT
CASSLQTGGIRDTEAFF
>TRBJ2-7|TRBD1|TRBV20-1|few|13
TGCAGTGCTGGGGGACAGGAGGCCTACGAGCAGTACTTC
CSAGGQEAYEQYF